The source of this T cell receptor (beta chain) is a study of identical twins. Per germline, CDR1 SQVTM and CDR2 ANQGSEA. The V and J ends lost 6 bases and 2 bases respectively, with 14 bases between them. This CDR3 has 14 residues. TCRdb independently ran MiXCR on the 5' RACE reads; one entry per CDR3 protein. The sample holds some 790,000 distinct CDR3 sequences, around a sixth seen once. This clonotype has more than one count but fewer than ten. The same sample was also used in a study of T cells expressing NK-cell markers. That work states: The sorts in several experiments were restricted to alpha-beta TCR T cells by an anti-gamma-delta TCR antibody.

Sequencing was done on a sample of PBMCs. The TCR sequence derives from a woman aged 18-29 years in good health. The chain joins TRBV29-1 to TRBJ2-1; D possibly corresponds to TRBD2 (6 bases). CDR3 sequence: CSVKYGGAYNEQFF. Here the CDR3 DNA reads TGCAGCGTAAAGTACGGAGGGGCCTACAATGAGCAGTTCTTC.